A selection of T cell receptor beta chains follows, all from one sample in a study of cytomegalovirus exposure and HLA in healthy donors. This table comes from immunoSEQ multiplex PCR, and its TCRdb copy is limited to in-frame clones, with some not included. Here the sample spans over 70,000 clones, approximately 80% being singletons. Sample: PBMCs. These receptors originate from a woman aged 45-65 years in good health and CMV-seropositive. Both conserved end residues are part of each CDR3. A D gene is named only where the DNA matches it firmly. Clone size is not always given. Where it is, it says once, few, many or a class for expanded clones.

CDR3aa: CAYDRGPYEQYF
CDR3nt: TGTGCCTACGACAGGGGCCCCTACGAGCAGTACTTC
v_gene: TRBV30
abundance: few
d_gene: TRBD1
j_gene: TRBJ2-7

CDR3aa: CASSVQGDQETQYF
CDR3nt: TGTGCCAGCAGTGTACAGGGGGATCAGGAGACCCAGTACTTC
v_gene: TRBV6-5
abundance: NA
d_gene: TRBD1
j_gene: TRBJ2-5

CDR3aa: CASSPARTSTDTQYF
CDR3nt: TGTGCCAGCTCACCAGCCCGGACAAGCACAGATACGCAGTATTTT
v_gene: TRBV18
abundance: NA
d_gene: NA
j_gene: TRBJ2-3

CDR3aa: CASMRDRGFSSPLHF
CDR3nt: TGTGCCAGCATGCGGGACAGGGGGTTTAGTTCACCCCTCCACTTT
v_gene: TRBV27
abundance: NA
d_gene: TRBD1
j_gene: TRBJ1-6

CDR3aa: CASSLNRGFQPQHF
CDR3nt: TGTGCCAGCAGTTTGAACAGGGGGTTTCAGCCCCAGCATTTT
v_gene: TRBV6-5
abundance: NA
d_gene: TRBD1
j_gene: TRBJ1-5

CDR3aa: CASSFGPGKKNNQPQHF
CDR3nt: TGTGCCAGCAGCTTCGGGCCCGGGAAGAAAAACAATCAGCCCCAGCATTTT
v_gene: TRBV5-6
abundance: once
d_gene: NA
j_gene: TRBJ1-5

CDR3aa: CASSPRMIGTAGGNTIYF
CDR3nt: TGTGCCAGCTCACCACGGATGATAGGAACAGCTGGTGGAAACACCATATATTTT
v_gene: TRBV18
abundance: NA
d_gene: NA
j_gene: TRBJ1-3

CDR3aa: CASSLDIRYGYTF
CDR3nt: TGTGCCAGCAGCCTAGACATCCGTTATGGCTACACCTTC
v_gene: TRBV16
abundance: NA
d_gene: NA
j_gene: TRBJ1-2

CDR3aa: CASSEAPQNQPQHF
CDR3nt: TGTGCCAGCAGTGAAGCGCCCCAGAATCAGCCCCAGCATTTT
v_gene: TRBV6-1
abundance: NA
d_gene: NA
j_gene: TRBJ1-5

CDR3aa: CASSVAGGPEEQFF
CDR3nt: TGTGCCAGCAGCGTAGCGGGGGGGCCTGAGGAGCAGTTCTTC
v_gene: TRBV6-4
abundance: few
d_gene: TRBD2
j_gene: TRBJ2-1

CDR3aa: CASSLGAGWIGELFF
CDR3nt: TGTGCCAGCAGTTTAGGGGCAGGGTGGATCGGGGAGCTGTTTTTT
v_gene: TRBV27
abundance: NA
d_gene: NA
j_gene: TRBJ2-2

CDR3aa: CASSQRSDGSYGYTF
CDR3nt: TGTGCCAGCAGCCAAAGATCTGACGGGAGCTATGGCTACACCTTC
v_gene: TRBV14
abundance: NA
d_gene: NA
j_gene: TRBJ1-2

CDR3aa: CASSWGLAGSGETQYF
CDR3nt: TGCGCCAGCAGCTGGGGACTAGCGGGATCAGGGGAGACCCAGTACTTC
v_gene: TRBV5-1
abundance: NA
d_gene: TRBD2
j_gene: TRBJ2-5

CDR3aa: CAISEAGGTEAFF
CDR3nt: TGTGCCATCAGTGAGGCAGGGGGCACTGAAGCTTTCTTT
v_gene: TRBV10-3
abundance: once
d_gene: TRBD1
j_gene: TRBJ1-1

CDR3aa: CAIMEIPNTEAFF
CDR3nt: TGTGCCATCATGGAGATACCGAACACTGAAGCTTTCTTT
v_gene: TRBV10-3
abundance: NA
d_gene: NA
j_gene: TRBJ1-1

CDR3aa: CASSPIRDSSYNEQFF
CDR3nt: TGTGCCAGCAGCCCAATCCGGGACAGTTCCTACAATGAGCAGTTCTTC
v_gene: TRBV7-8
abundance: NA
d_gene: TRBD1
j_gene: TRBJ2-1

CDR3aa: CASSWGLAGANTGELFF
CDR3nt: TGCGCCAGCAGCTGGGGACTAGCGGGTGCGAACACCGGGGAGCTGTTTTTT
v_gene: TRBV5-1
abundance: once
d_gene: TRBD2
j_gene: TRBJ2-2

CDR3aa: CASSERLAGVVNEQFF
CDR3nt: TGTGCCAGCAGCGAACGACTAGCGGGAGTTGTCAATGAGCAGTTCTTC
v_gene: TRBV7-8
abundance: NA
d_gene: TRBD2
j_gene: TRBJ2-1

CDR3aa: CASSPIGQGPINEQFF
CDR3nt: TGTGCCAGCAGCCCGATCGGACAGGGGCCCATCAATGAGCAGTTCTTC
v_gene: TRBV5-5
abundance: NA
d_gene: TRBD1
j_gene: TRBJ2-1

CDR3aa: CASSLLRGPDTQYF
CDR3nt: TGTGCCAGCAGCTTACTCAGGGGCCCAGATACGCAGTATTTT
v_gene: TRBV5-4
abundance: NA
d_gene: NA
j_gene: TRBJ2-3

CDR3aa: CASSYTGQGYGYTF
CDR3nt: TGTGCCAGCAGTTACACGGGACAGGGCTATGGCTACACCTTC
v_gene: TRBV27
abundance: NA
d_gene: TRBD1
j_gene: TRBJ1-2

CDR3aa: CASSLDSPNTEAFF
CDR3nt: TGCGCCAGCAGCTTGGACAGTCCGAACACTGAAGCTTTCTTT
v_gene: TRBV5-1
abundance: NA
d_gene: NA
j_gene: TRBJ1-1

CDR3aa: CASSLVDSGTDTQYF
CDR3nt: TGCGCCAGCAGCTTAGTGGATAGCGGCACAGATACGCAGTATTTT
v_gene: TRBV5-1
abundance: NA
d_gene: NA
j_gene: TRBJ2-3

CDR3aa: CASTPDSSYNEQFF
CDR3nt: TGCGCCAGCACCCCGGACAGCTCCTACAATGAGCAGTTCTTC
v_gene: TRBV5-1
abundance: NA
d_gene: NA
j_gene: TRBJ2-1

CDR3aa: CASSIRPGGNEKLFF
CDR3nt: TGTGCCAGTAGTATCCGGCCAGGGGGAAATGAAAAACTGTTTTTT
v_gene: TRBV19
abundance: NA
d_gene: TRBD1
j_gene: TRBJ1-4

CDR3aa: CASSVYRGPSTDTQYF
CDR3nt: TGTGCCAGCAGCGTTTACAGGGGGCCTAGCACAGATACGCAGTATTTT
v_gene: TRBV5-6
abundance: NA
d_gene: TRBD1
j_gene: TRBJ2-3

CDR3aa: CAWSVQAGNGYTF
CDR3nt: TGTGCCTGGAGTGTACAGGCAGGGAACGGCTACACCTTC
v_gene: TRBV30
abundance: NA
d_gene: NA
j_gene: TRBJ1-2

CDR3aa: CASNRLAGYGELFF
CDR3nt: TGTGCCAGCAACCGACTAGCGGGATACGGGGAGCTGTTTTTT
v_gene: TRBV6-1
abundance: NA
d_gene: TRBD2
j_gene: TRBJ2-2

CDR3aa: CASSQDPGQGGYGYTF
CDR3nt: TGCGCCAGCAGCCAAGATCCCGGACAGGGGGGTTATGGCTACACCTTC
v_gene: TRBV4-1
abundance: once
d_gene: TRBD1
j_gene: TRBJ1-2

CDR3aa: CASSSMGTSGQETQYF
CDR3nt: TGTGCCAGCAGCTCTATGGGGACTAGCGGCCAAGAGACCCAGTACTTC
v_gene: TRBV5-5
abundance: NA
d_gene: TRBD2
j_gene: TRBJ2-5

CDR3aa: CASSFTRDSYSSSYEQYF
CDR3nt: TGCGCCAGCAGCTTCACCCGGGACTCCTACTCTTCCTCCTACGAGCAGTACTTC
v_gene: TRBV5-1
abundance: NA
d_gene: NA
j_gene: TRBJ2-7

CDR3aa: CASSVEGERSSYNEQFF
CDR3nt: TGTGCCAGCAGCGTAGAAGGCGAGCGGAGCTCCTACAATGAGCAGTTCTTC
v_gene: TRBV9
abundance: few
d_gene: NA
j_gene: TRBJ2-1

CDR3aa: CASRRQGQNNEQFF
CDR3nt: TGTGCCAGTAGACGACAGGGGCAGAACAATGAGCAGTTCTTC
v_gene: TRBV19
abundance: few
d_gene: TRBD1
j_gene: TRBJ2-1

CDR3aa: CASSVRQDGTTEAFF
CDR3nt: TGTGCCAGCAGCGTCAGACAGGATGGGACGACTGAAGCTTTCTTT
v_gene: TRBV9
abundance: NA
d_gene: NA
j_gene: TRBJ1-1

CDR3aa: CSVVWDSSSTDTQYF
CDR3nt: TGCAGCGTTGTTTGGGACAGTTCAAGCACAGATACGCAGTATTTT
v_gene: TRBV29-1
abundance: NA
d_gene: TRBD1
j_gene: TRBJ2-3

CDR3aa: CASSAGILDEQYF
CDR3nt: TGTGCCAGTAGTGCGGGGATTTTGGACGAGCAGTACTTC
v_gene: TRBV19
abundance: NA
d_gene: NA
j_gene: TRBJ2-7

CDR3aa: CASSPEVNYGYTF
CDR3nt: TGTGCCAGTAGTCCAGAGGTAAACTATGGCTACACCTTC
v_gene: TRBV19
abundance: NA
d_gene: NA
j_gene: TRBJ1-2